This is a list of T cell receptor beta chains from one sample in a study of blood T cell repertoires in COVID-19. Method: immunoSEQ multiplex PCR; TCRdb's copy keeps in-frame clones and lacks some. The table lists under 200,000 clones, about 86% of them singletons, with around 25% in the top ten. The sample was PBMCs or T cells enriched from blood (not recorded which). These receptors were taken from a woman aged 40-49 years in a cohort exposed to, infected with or recovered from COVID-19 (not recorded which). Each CDR3 is given with its conserved first and last residue. D genes are given only for firm matches. Not every row has a clone size; where given, it reads once, few, many or a size class.

d_call | cdr3_length | j_call | clone_size | v_call | cdr3_nt | cdr3_aa
- | 14 | TRBJ2-2 | - | TRBV29-1 | TGCAGCGTTGCTGAGGGCCCCTACACCGGGGAGCTGTTTTTT | CSVAEGPYTGELFF
TRBD2 | 16 | TRBJ2-3 | medium-sized | TRBV4-2 | TGTGCCAGCAGCCAAGTTGCGGGAGGGGGCACAGATACGCAGTATTTT | CASSQVAGGGTDTQYF
- | 12 | TRBJ1-6 | once | TRBV7-9 | TGTGCCAGCAGCTCATTTAATTCACCCCTCCACTTT | CASSSFNSPLHF
TRBD2 | 14 | TRBJ2-7 | - | TRBV7-2 | TGTGCCAGCAGCTTAGGGACTAGCCCCTACGAGCAGTACTTC | CASSLGTSPYEQYF
- | 14 | TRBJ2-4 | many | TRBV4-1 | TGCGCCAGCACCACAGTGGGAGACAAAAACATTCAGTACTTC | CASTTVGDKNIQYF
- | 16 | TRBJ1-6 | - | TRBV5-8 | TGTGCCAGCAGCTTGGGTTTCGGGACACAGGATTCACCCCTCCACTTT | CASSLGFGTQDSPLHF
TRBD1 | 16 | TRBJ1-2 | - | TRBV19 | TGTGCCAGTAGTATAAATAGTGGGACAGAATCCTATGGCTACACCTTC | CASSINSGTESYGYTF
TRBD1 | 16 | TRBJ1-1 | few | TRBV5-1 | TGCGCCAGCAGCCCGGGACAGATTTCCATGAACACTGAAGCTTTCTTT | CASSPGQISMNTEAFF
- | 14 | TRBJ1-5 | - | TRBV29-1 | TGCAGCGTTGACCCCCCTACTAGCAATCAGCCCCAGCATTTT | CSVDPPTSNQPQHF
- | 19 | TRBJ2-6 | few | TRBV3-1/TRBV3-2 | TGTGCCAGCAGCCAAGTATCCCAAGCGCCAGGGTATGGGGCCAACGTCCTGACTTTC | CASSQVSQAPGYGANVLTF
- | 16 | TRBJ2-7 | - | TRBV13 | TGTGCCAGCAGCTTATATAGGGAGAATATCAATATCCAGCAGTACTTC | CASSLYRENINIQQYF
- | 17 | TRBJ1-5 | - | TRBV2 | TGTGCCAGCAGTGAAGCTGCAGGGTGGAGTAGCAATCAGCCCCAGCATTTT | CASSEAAGWSSNQPQHF
TRBD1 | 16 | TRBJ2-2 | - | TRBV7-9 | TGTGCCAGCAGTTCACCGGGACAGGGGTTTCGGGGGGAGCTGTTTTTT | CASSSPGQGFRGELFF
- | 13 | TRBJ2-1 | - | TRBV27 | TGTGCCAGCAGTTTACTTGGGGGGAATGAGCAGTTCTTC | CASSLLGGNEQFF
- | 13 | TRBJ1-6 | - | TRBV12-3/TRBV12-4 | TGTGCCAGCAGTTCCGGGGGGCAGTCACCCCTCCACTTT | CASSSGGQSPLHF
TRBD2 | 14 | TRBJ2-1 | few | TRBV10-1 | TGCGCCAGCAGTACTAGCGGGGGAAGGGGTGAGCAGTTCTTC | CASSTSGGRGEQFF
- | 14 | TRBJ2-5 | - | TRBV18 | TGTGCCAGCTCACCACGGTCCTCCGGGGAGACCCAGTACTTC | CASSPRSSGETQYF
- | 13 | TRBJ2-7 | - | TRBV6-5 | TGTGCCAGCAGCCACCGGACAGCCTACGAGCAGTACTTC | CASSHRTAYEQYF
TRBD1 | 14 | TRBJ1-5 | - | TRBV6-5 | TGTGCCAGCAGACTCAGGGGGAGCAATCAGCCCCAGCATTTT | CASRLRGSNQPQHF
TRBD1 | 18 | TRBJ1-2 | - | TRBV19 | TGTGCCAGTACTCAACTATGGGACAGGGGGCGCATCGACTATGGCTACACCTTC | CASTQLWDRGRIDYGYTF
- | 13 | TRBJ1-1 | - | TRBV2 | TGTGCCAGCAGCGAACAGGGGAACACTGAAGCTTTCTTT | CASSEQGNTEAFF
TRBD1 | 14 | TRBJ1-1 | - | TRBV27 | TGTGCCAGCAGTCGGGGACAGGGGAAGACTGAAGCTTTCTTT | CASSRGQGKTEAFF
- | 14 | TRBJ1-3 | - | TRBV9 | TGTGCCAGCAGCTCCAGGACTGCTGGAAACACCATATATTTT | CASSSRTAGNTIYF
TRBD1 | 15 | TRBJ1-4 | - | TRBV13 | TGTGCCAGCAGCTCCACAGGGGCAGCAGATGAAAAACTGTTTTTT | CASSSTGAADEKLFF
- | 13 | TRBJ1-1 | - | TRBV3-1/TRBV3-2 | TGTGCCAGCAGCCAAGGTCCAGGCAAGGAAGCTTTCTTT | CASSQGPGKEAFF
- | 13 | TRBJ2-1 | - | TRBV5-1 | TGCGCCAGCAGCTTGGCCCTAGATAATGAGCAGTTCTTC | CASSLALDNEQFF
TRBD1 | 15 | TRBJ1-1 | - | TRBV5-6 | TGTGCCAGCAGCTTGACAGGGGGCGCCGTCACTGAAGCTTTCTTT | CASSLTGGAVTEAFF
- | 13 | TRBJ2-1 | - | TRBV6-4 | TGTGCCAGCAGTGTCAAGACTAGTAATGAGCAGTTCTTC | CASSVKTSNEQFF
- | 14 | TRBJ1-2 | - | TRBV30 | TGTGCCTGGAGTGTGCCGGGACAAAACTATGGCTACACCTTC | CAWSVPGQNYGYTF
TRBD1 | 15 | TRBJ2-7 | - | TRBV4-2 | TGTGCCAGCAGCCAAATCGAAGGACAGGGGTACGAGCAGTACTTC | CASSQIEGQGYEQYF
TRBD2 | 15 | TRBJ2-2 | - | TRBV9 | TGTGCCAGCAGCAAACAGACTAGCAACACCGGGGAGCTGTTTTTT | CASSKQTSNTGELFF
TRBD1 | 15 | TRBJ1-6 | - | TRBV18 | TGTGCCAGCTCTAGGACAGGGGAGGGGAATTCACCCCTCCACTTT | CASSRTGEGNSPLHF
- | 12 | TRBJ1-2 | - | TRBV5-5 | TGTGCCAGCAGCTTGGGGCAAGTTGGCTACACCTTC | CASSLGQVGYTF
- | 13 | TRBJ1-1 | - | TRBV2 | TGTGCCAGCAGGGCAGATCAGGGGACTGAAGCTTTCTTT | CASRADQGTEAFF
- | 10 | TRBJ1-1 | - | TRBV20-1 | TGCAGTGTGGAGACCACTGAAGCTTTCTTT | CSVETTEAFF
TRBD1 | 15 | TRBJ1-1 | - | TRBV19 | TGTGCCACTTACTTTAGACAGGGGTCGGACACTGAAGCTTTCTTT | CATYFRQGSDTEAFF
TRBD1 | 11 | TRBJ1-1 | - | TRBV20-1 | TGCAGTGCTTTGCCGCAGGGGGCGGATTTCTTT | CSALPQGADFF